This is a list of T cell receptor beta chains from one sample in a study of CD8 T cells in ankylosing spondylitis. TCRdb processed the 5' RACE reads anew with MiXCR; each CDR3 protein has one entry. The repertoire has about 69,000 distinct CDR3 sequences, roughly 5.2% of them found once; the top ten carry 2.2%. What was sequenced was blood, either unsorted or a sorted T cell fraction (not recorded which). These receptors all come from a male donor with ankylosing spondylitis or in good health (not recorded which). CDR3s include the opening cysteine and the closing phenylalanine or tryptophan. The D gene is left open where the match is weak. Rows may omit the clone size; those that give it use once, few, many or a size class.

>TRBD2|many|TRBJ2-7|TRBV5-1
CASSLGTSASYEQYF
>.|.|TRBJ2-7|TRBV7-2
CASSSGPGAYEQYF
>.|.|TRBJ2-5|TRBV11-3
CASSLEARETQYF
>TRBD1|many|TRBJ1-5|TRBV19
CASTAGGGQSQPQHF
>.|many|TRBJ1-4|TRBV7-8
CASSSGYGDEKLFF
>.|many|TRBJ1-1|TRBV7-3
CASSLTGGLNTEAFF
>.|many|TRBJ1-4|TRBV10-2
CASSEPPTATNEKLFF
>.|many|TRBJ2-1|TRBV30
CAWTPDGAVYNEQFF
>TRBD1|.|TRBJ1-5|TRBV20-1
CSAAERDRGYQPQHF
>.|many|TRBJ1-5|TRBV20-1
CSARVLGGRDQPQHF
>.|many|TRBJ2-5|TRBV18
CASSRSSGNLETQYF
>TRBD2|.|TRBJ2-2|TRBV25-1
CASSPAGGPGELFF
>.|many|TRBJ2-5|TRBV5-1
CASSLDGLQETQYF
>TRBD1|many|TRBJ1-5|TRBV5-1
CASSYGDRGLDQPQHF
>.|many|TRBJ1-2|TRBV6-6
CASISGEEGYTF
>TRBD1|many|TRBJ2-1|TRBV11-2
CASTAGTGGRGQFF
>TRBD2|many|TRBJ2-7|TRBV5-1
CASSLELAYFEQYF
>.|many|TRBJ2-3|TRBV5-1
CASSRAASEPRTDTQYF
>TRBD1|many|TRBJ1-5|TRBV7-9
CASSLGQGNQPQHF
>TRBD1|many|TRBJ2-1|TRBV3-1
CASSQRYGQGAFNEQFF
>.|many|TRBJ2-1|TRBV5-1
CASSLGQGGNEQFF
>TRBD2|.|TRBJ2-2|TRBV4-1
CASSQGELAGGRTGELFF
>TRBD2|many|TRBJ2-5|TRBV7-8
CASSGPSGARETQYF
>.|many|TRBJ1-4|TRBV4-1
CASSQDLGTTNEKLFF
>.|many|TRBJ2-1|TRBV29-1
CSVETGGYNEQFF
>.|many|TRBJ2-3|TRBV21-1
CASRNSGGDIPDTQYF
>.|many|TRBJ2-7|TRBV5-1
CASRDRGGSSYEQYF
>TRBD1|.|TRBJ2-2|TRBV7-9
CASSLNQGASGELFF
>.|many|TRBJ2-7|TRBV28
CASSLSPYEQYF
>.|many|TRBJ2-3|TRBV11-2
CASSFLSGTDTQYF
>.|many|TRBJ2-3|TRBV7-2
CASRKTRGGTTDTQYF
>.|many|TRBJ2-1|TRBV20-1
CSVTGEGPRFF
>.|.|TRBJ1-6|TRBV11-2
CASSLGALASPLYF
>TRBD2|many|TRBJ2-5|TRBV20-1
CSARDPTSVQETQYF
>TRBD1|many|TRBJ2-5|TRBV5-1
CASVTPLPMTGVSETQYF
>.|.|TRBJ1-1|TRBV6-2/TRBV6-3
CASTLGGWDTEAFF
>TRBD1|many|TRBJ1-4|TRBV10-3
CAIRGSEGQGNEKLFF
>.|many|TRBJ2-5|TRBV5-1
CASSLDPGSETQYF
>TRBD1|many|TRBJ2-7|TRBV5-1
CASRTGGSYEQYF
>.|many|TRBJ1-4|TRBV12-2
CATRGTGASHANEKLFF
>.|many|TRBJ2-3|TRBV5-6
CASSLGPTDTQYF
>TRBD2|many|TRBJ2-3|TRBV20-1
CSVLAGVTLRTDTQYF
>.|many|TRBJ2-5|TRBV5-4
CASSWWGQETQYF